This T cell receptor (beta chain) was captured by sequencing in a study of regulatory T cells in long-lasting Graves disease. Study overall: Recently diagnosed Graves' patients had received antithyroid drugs for under 3 months. Study-level results: Persistent disease preferred TRBV28, TRBJ1-2 and TRBJ2-5; new disease, TRBV20-1 and TRBJ2-1.

Time point described: newly diagnosed GD, antithyroid drugs for less than 3 months. PBMCs were the source of the RNA used for TCR sequencing. The patients were drawn from one endocrinology department in Xi'an, China. The authors built TCR beta libraries using iRepertoire HTBI primers and Arm-PCR of CDR3 regions. TCRdb passed the multiplex PCR reads through MiXCR, listing each CDR3 protein once. The profile shows approximately 480,000 distinct CDR3 sequences, 15% to 20% of them singletons. To note about this clonotype: Its cognate antigen is unknown.

Losses at the gene ends were 2 bases for V and 6 bases for J; bases not matched to a gene: 9. In germline, CDR1 is MNHEY, CDR2 SVGAGI. This CDR3 comprises 15 residues. These sequences were also reported in another study, on T cells in Graves' hyperthyroidism and ophthalmopathy.

This TCR came from a man in his forties with Graves disease. The rearrangement links TRBV6-5 to TRBJ2-5; 7 bases map to TRBD1. The specimen comprised peripheral blood mononuclear cells (PBMCs), sampled at new diagnosis, from a patient treated with antithyroid drugs. CDR3 DNA: TGTGCCAGCAGTTACCGGGACAGTTTAAAAAAGACCCAGTACTTC. Translation: CASSYRDSLKKTQYF.